This TCR beta chain appears in the sequencing data of a study of T cell repertoires in cytomegalovirus infection. Study details: In public TCR beta signatures, there were indications of both CMV infection and matching HLA type. Notes on the study in general: Of the TCR beta families, the public ones yielded a cumulative frequency that identified carriers of CMV plus the relevant HLA. There were HLA-C-restricted CMV-specific TCR beta clonotypes dominating the ex vivo response.

This clonotype was counted only a few times. Its matching antigen is unknown. V lost 2 bases and J lost 0, with 8 bases in between. CDR3 length: 15 amino acids. Germline CDR1 and CDR2: MDHEN and SYDVKM. In TCRdb, the reads were re-called with MiXCR into one record per CDR3 protein. The sample lists fewer than 300,000 distinct CDR3 sequences; roughly a quarter were seen once. Material: PBMCs. The genes are TRBV28 and TRBJ1-5; D remains ambiguous. The TCR originated in a human donor in good health (CMV status not recorded). Some clones in this sample may be carry-over from other donors' samples. CDR3 in DNA: TGTGCCAGCAGTTTAGGATTTTATAGCAATCAGCCCCAGCATTTT. Translating it yields CASSLGFYSNQPQHF.